The 24 T cell receptor beta chains in this list originate from one sample, sequenced in a study of naive and memory T cell subsets (dated by TCRdb to the late 2010s). The library relied on UMI-ligation and nested PCR. Sequencing instrument: Illumina MiSeq. The beta constant-region primer was an equimolar mix of two oligonucleotides covering both TRBC1 and TRBC2. TCRdb handled the public reads itself, with Q25 trimming in fastp and clone calling in MiXCR, and kept productive beta chains. Rows are combined by CDR3 protein, so each entry shows the most common genes and DNA. The sample table lists around 160,000 distinct CDR3 sequences, more than 15% of them with a count of one. The top ten constitute 0.14% to 0.15% of the sample. Sequenced sample: naive CD4+ T cells from blood. The cell subset or site label, as the study defines it: naive T cells, CD45RA high CD27+. Receptors were obtained from a human donor in good health.

There are a few counts of this clonotype. The rearrangement joins TRBV29-1 to TRBJ2-6, with 8 nucleotides matching TRBD1. Looked up from germline, CDR1 is SQVTM and CDR2 is ANQGSEA. The J segment lost 1 base and the V segment lost 4 bases, leaving 0 bases of the junction unmatched. CDR3 length: 14 residues. Here the CDR3 DNA reads TGCAGCGTTGGGGACAGGTCTGGGGCCAACGTCCTGACTTTC. Its translation is CSVGDRSGANVLTF.

There are a few counts of this clonotype. The V call is TRBV5-5, the J call TRBJ2-1, with 8 bases aligning to TRBD1. Germline values: CDR1 SGHKS, CDR2 YYEKEE (reference sequence). The junction had 15 bases not matched to a gene; V was cut back by 4 bases and J by 12 bases. CDR3 length equals 15 residues. The CDR3 loop is CASSPTGVAVLGQFF. In nucleotides, the CDR3 is TGTGCCAGCAGCCCGACAGGGGTGGCCGTTTTAGGGCAGTTCTTC.

The CDR3 sequence is CASNPAGGVGIQYF. CDR3 DNA sequence: TGTGCCAGCAATCCAGCGGGGGGGGTCGGCATTCAGTACTTC. The chain has TRBV2 and TRBJ2-4; 10 bases fit TRBD2. V trimming: 7 bases; J trimming: 9 bases; junction bases outside the gene matches: 9. The CDR3 extends over 14 amino acids. From germline, CDR1 is SNHLY and CDR2 FYNNEI.

The chain carries TRBV6-1 and TRBJ2-1, with a possible D match to TRBD1 (6 bases). V was cut by 6 bases and J by 0 bases, with 15 bases left in between. Per the germline V gene, CDR1 is MNHNS and CDR2 is SASEGT. This CDR3 is 16 amino acids long. The CDR3 here is CASRDRAESSYNEQFF. The DNA for the CDR3 is TGTGCCAGCAGGGACAGAGCGGAGAGCTCCTACAATGAGCAGTTCTTC.

This clonotype was seen ten or more times. J is TRBJ2-7 and V is TRBV3-1; TRBD2 aligns across 9 bases. CDR3 length: 14 amino acids. Germline-derived CDR1 and CDR2 are LGHDT and YNNKEL (reference sequence). Trimming took 1 base from V and 5 from J; bases not matched to a gene: 3. CDR3 loop: CASSQGVAGDEQYF. In DNA form, the CDR3 reads TGTGCCAGCAGCCAAGGGGTAGCGGGAGACGAGCAGTACTTC.

The chain employs TRBV12-3 or TRBV12-4 and TRBJ1-1; D ambiguous. This CDR3 region has 11 residues. V lost 8 bases, J lost 9 bases, and 13 bases lay in between. The DNA of the CDR3 is TGTGCCAGCTCCCCCGGGCCGCAAGCTTTCTTT. It codes for CASSPGPQAFF.

V is TRBV5-5 and J is TRBJ1-4, with D perhaps matching TRBD1 (6 bases). CDR1 is SGHKS, CDR2 YYEKEE, per germline (reference sequence). V dropped 7 bases and J dropped 0 bases, with 16 bases sitting between them. The CDR3 is made up of 16 amino acids. The CDR3: CASSSGHSATNEKLFF. CDR3 sequence (DNA): TGTGCCAGCTCTTCGGGACACAGTGCAACTAATGAAAAACTGTTTTTT.

The gene calls are TRBV6-6 and TRBJ2-1; 10 nucleotides match TRBD1. The ends lost 5 bases at V and 4 bases at J; junction bases unmatched: 5. This CDR3 contains 15 residues. In germline, CDR1 is MNHNY, CDR2 SVGAGI (reference sequence). CDR3 loop: CASSGPGQGYNEQFF. The CDR3 DNA sequence: TGTGCCAGCAGTGGTCCGGGACAGGGGTACAATGAGCAGTTCTTC.

The chain is built from TRBV18 and TRBJ1-2; D is unclear. The ends were cut back, 2 bases at V and 7 bases at J, with 14 bases in the middle. This CDR3 comprises 14 residues. The germline V gene has CDR1 KGHSH and CDR2 LQKENI. The CDR3 sequence: CASSPGDGSPGYTF. The CDR3 nucleotides are TGTGCCAGCTCACCAGGAGACGGATCTCCTGGCTACACCTTC.

This clonotype was detected a few times. The chain employs TRBV7-3 and TRBJ2-2; D call uncertain. V lost 2 bases and J lost 0, with 7 bases in between. This CDR3 spans 15 amino acids. CDR1 is SGHTA and CDR2 is FQGTGA in the germline V gene. This chain's CDR3 is CASSLFLANTGELFF. The CDR3 DNA reads as TGTGCCAGCAGCTTATTCCTAGCGAACACCGGGGAGCTGTTTTTT. The full variable domain, rest sourced from reference TRBV7-3 and TRBJ2-2, is GAGVSQTPSNKVTEKGKYVELRCDPISGHTALYWYRQSLGQGPEFLIYFQGTGAADDSGLPNDRFFAVRPEGSVSTLKIQRTERGDSAVYLCASSLFLANTGELFFGEGSRLTVL.

In its sample, this clonotype was seen once. This chain joins TRBV11-1 and TRBJ2-5; D might be TRBD1 (5 bases). This CDR3 region has 13 residues. The V gene's germline CDR1 is SGHAT and CDR2 FQDESV (reference sequence). V was cut by 5 bases and J by 5 bases, with 12 bases left in between. The CDR3 DNA follows: TGTGCCAGCAGCGGGGCCGATTGGGAGACCCAGTACTTC. The encoded protein is CASSGADWETQYF.

This clonotype was observed a handful of times. The chain joins TRBV2 to TRBJ2-1; 14 bases match TRBD2. Looked up from germline, CDR1 is SNHLY and CDR2 is FYNNEI. V shed 6 bases, J shed 15 bases, and the junction held 10 bases outside the gene matches. The CDR3 loop spans 14 amino acids. In nucleotides, the CDR3 is TGTGCCAGCAGGGAGGGACTAGCGGGAGTGTCGTTGTTCTTC. This codes for CASREGLAGVSLFF.

The V gene is TRBV10-3, the J gene TRBJ1-1, with D perhaps matching TRBD1 (6 bases). Trimming took off 6 bases at V and 1 base at J, with 12 bases between the two ends. The CDR3 covers 14 residues. The germline V gene has CDR1 ENHRY and CDR2 SYGVKD. The DNA for the CDR3 is TGTGCCATCAGAACAGGGTTTGCGAACACTGAAGCTTTCTTT. Translating it yields CAIRTGFANTEAFF.

The chain couples TRBV7-6 to TRBJ2-4; D is uncertain. The germline CDR1 and CDR2 sequences are SGHVS and FNYEAQ. V was shortened by 4 bases and J by 0 bases, with 13 bases between the two germline ends. The CDR3 is 16 amino acids. CDR3 sequence reads: CASSSTFVEAKNIQYF. DNA for the CDR3: TGTGCCAGCAGCTCCACTTTCGTAGAAGCCAAAAACATTCAGTACTTC.

This clonotype was detected a few times. This sequence joins TRBV7-9 and TRBJ1-5; no reliable D call. The CDR3 is 15 amino acids. Trimming left V 4 bases short and J 0 bases short, with 10 bases between. The germline V gene has CDR1 SEHNR and CDR2 FQNEAQ (reference sequence). The CDR3 coding sequence is TGTGCCAGCAGCTCGGCAACCACTAGCAATCAGCCCCAGCATTTT. It is translated as CASSSATTSNQPQHF.

The chain uses TRBV9 and TRBJ2-3; 9 nucleotides match TRBD1. V was pared by 4 bases and J by 5 bases, with 23 bases of the junction left unmatched. From germline, CDR1 is SGDLS and CDR2 YYNGEE. The CDR3 is 20 residues long. The CDR3 nucleotides read TGTGCCAGCAGCCTTAAAGGACAGGGGTTAAGGCCGCCACCGAGAGATACGCAGTATTTT. It is translated as CASSLKGQGLRPPPRDTQYF.

The sample holds a few counts of this clonotype. V is TRBV7-3 and J is TRBJ2-7, with 11 bases lining up with TRBD1. CDR3 length: 14 residues. V lost 5 bases, J lost 4 bases, and 4 bases stayed unmatched. CDR1 is SGHTA and CDR2 is FQGTGA in the germline V gene. The CDR3 sequence: CASSIGQGAYEQYF. Written as DNA, the CDR3 is TGTGCCAGCAGCATCGGACAGGGGGCTTACGAGCAGTACTTC.

This sequence joins TRBV30 and TRBJ1-1; the D gene is possibly TRBD1 (6 bases). V lost 2 bases, J lost 1 base, and 14 bases lay in between. Germline-derived CDR1 and CDR2 are GTSNPN and SVGIG (reference sequence). This CDR3 contains 15 residues. The chain's CDR3 is CAWSRQGRGNTEAFF. The CDR3, as DNA: TGTGCCTGGAGTAGGCAGGGGCGAGGGAACACTGAAGCTTTCTTT.

This clonotype was observed a handful of times. V gene TRBV7-2 combines with J gene TRBJ2-7; TRBD2 is a possible D gene (6 bases). Trimming removed 5 bases from V and 3 bases from J, with 17 bases in between. CDR3 length: 15 residues. The germline V gene encodes CDR1 SGHTA and CDR2 FQGNSA. CDR3 sequence reads: CASSPRRAGGYEQYF. In nucleotides, the CDR3 is TGTGCCAGCAGCCCTCGGAGAGCGGGTGGCTACGAGCAGTACTTC.

The V call is TRBV7-2, the J call TRBJ2-4; D is uncertain. V was shortened by 0 bases and J by 11 bases, with 20 bases between the two germline ends. Per germline, CDR1 SGHTA and CDR2 FQGNSA. The CDR3 is made up of 16 amino acids. CDR3 loop: CASSLASGRTTKVQYF. The DNA for the CDR3 is TGTGCCAGCAGCTTAGCCTCGGGTCGCACAACTAAAGTTCAGTACTTC.

This clonotype was counted only a few times. The chain links TRBV7-7 to TRBJ2-1; 12 bases are a match to TRBD2. J lost 5 bases, V lost 0 bases, and 2 bases had no gene match. CDR1 is SSHAT and CDR2 is FNYEAQ in the germline V gene (reference sequence). The CDR3 is made up of 16 amino acids. CDR3 nucleotide sequence: TGTGCCAGCAGCTTAGCGGGACTAGCGGGTCACAATGAGCAGTTCTTC. As protein: CASSLAGLAGHNEQFF. The complete variable domain, with remaining parts taken from reference TRBV7-7 and TRBJ2-1, reads GAGVSQSPRYKVTKRGQDVTLRCDPISSHATLYWYQQALGQGPEFLTYFNYEAQPDKSGLPSDRFSAERPEGSISTLTIQRTEQRDSAMYRCASSLAGLAGHNEQFFGPGTRLTVL.

This clonotype turned up a few times. The V gene is TRBV6-1, the J gene TRBJ2-5; TRBD1 might be the D (5 bases). This CDR3 is 14 amino acids long. Germline V gives CDR1 MNHNS, CDR2 SASEGT. V shed 4 bases and J shed 5 bases, with 14 bases lying between them. CDR3 sequence (DNA): TGTGCCAGCAGTGGGGCAGGGATTTCGGAGACCCAGTACTTC. Its protein product is CASSGAGISETQYF.

This clonotype was detected a few times. The chain has TRBV7-9 and TRBJ2-5; weak D call: TRBD2 (6 bases). Trimming took 7 bases from V and 3 from J, leaving 12 bases between them. The CDR3 consists of 13 residues. Germline lookup yields CDR1 SEHNR and CDR2 FQNEAQ (reference sequence). CDR3 nucleotides: TGTGCCAGCACCTCTGGGGGGAAAGAGACCCAGTACTTC. This gives the protein CASTSGGKETQYF.

This clonotype was detected only a few times. This chain joins TRBV18 and TRBJ2-1, with TRBD2 matching 11 bases. CDR1 and CDR2 (germline): KGHSH, LQKENI. This CDR3 region has 14 residues. With 6 bases clipped from V and 4 bases from J, the junction kept 2 bases outside the gene matches. The chain's CDR3 is CASSGLAGYNEQFF. The CDR3 region has the DNA TGTGCCAGCTCCGGACTAGCGGGTTACAATGAGCAGTTCTTC.